The 2 T cell receptor beta chains given below trace back to one sample, sequenced in a study of shared clonotypes between healthy human individuals. Sequencing was performed with immunoSEQ multiplex PCR; in TCRdb, only in-frame clones are kept and a portion is missing. Here the sample spans about 600,000 clones, just under 97% being singletons. Naivety among CD8 cells was defined by CD45RO negativity and positive CCR7 selection, thereby excluding terminally differentiated effector memory CD45RA+ cells. The sample comprised naive CD8+ T cells sorted from blood. Every receptor here comes from a woman under 40 in good health.

The V gene is TRBV27, the J gene TRBJ2-2; D not certain. V was cut by 5 bases and J by 1 base, with 11 bases left in between. The V gene's germline CDR1 is MNHEY and CDR2 SMNVEV (reference sequence). This CDR3 has 15 amino acids. DNA of the CDR3: TGTGCCAGCAGTGCCTCAAAACTGAACACCGGGGAGCTGTTTTTT. This encodes CASSASKLNTGELFF.

The chain carries TRBV6-4 and TRBJ2-2; 9 bases agree with TRBD1. This CDR3 is 17 amino acids long. In germline, CDR1 is MRHNA, CDR2 SNTAGT. V lost 0 bases to trimming and J lost 4 bases; unmatched junction nucleotides: 6. The CDR3 DNA follows: TGTGCCAGCAGTGACTCTAGGGGACAGGGCGTCACCGGGGAGCTGTTTTTT. This sequence encodes CASSDSRGQGVTGELFF.